This TCR beta chain was identified in a study of human T cells and chemical hapten exposure. About the study: TCR yields differed between samples (mainly from small differences in pooled library volume).

As handled by the study authors: Samples held a median of around 100,000 TCRs, range about 20,000–690,600. MiXCR, applied by TCRdb to the RACE reads, yields one record per CDR3 protein. TCRdb, rather than the study authors, made the V and J calls. The table has about 46,000 distinct CDR3 sequences, 4.3% seen once. Time point reported: healthy volunteer bleed at 2 weeks. Total RNA extraction was carried out from unfractionated whole blood. Sequencing used whole blood. This clonotype was obtained from a female donor in good health. Some clones in this sample may be carry-over from other donors' samples.

The chain's CDR3 is CASSKGQSLNYYEQYF. Here the CDR3 DNA reads TGTGCCAGCAGCAAGGGACAGAGTTTGAACTACTACGAGCAGTACTTC. The chain uses TRBV7-9 and TRBJ2-7; 7 bases fit TRBD1. V shed 5 bases and J 3 bases; nucleotides not matched to a gene: 13. The length of the CDR3 is 16 residues. In germline, CDR1 is SEHNR, CDR2 FQNEAQ (reference sequence). The full variable domain, completed using reference TRBV7-9 and TRBJ2-7, is DTGVSQNPRHKITKRGQNVTFRCDPISEHNRLYWYRQTLGQGPEFLTYFQNEAQLEKSRLLSDRFSAERPKGSFSTLEIQRTEQGDSAMYLCASSKGQSLNYYEQYFGPGTRLTVT.